These 14 T cell receptor beta chains share one sample of origin, sequenced in a study of control samples from healthy donors and cancer patients. Sequencing used immunoSEQ multiplex PCR; TCRdb keeps in-frame clones, though not all of them. The sample has some 170,000 clones, approximately 94% seen once. Specimen: PBMCs. These receptors came from a man aged 55 to 70 with colorectal cancer.

The chain has TRBV6-5 and TRBJ1-2; no clear D. The germline CDR1 and CDR2 sequences are MNHEY and SVGAGI. This CDR3 spans 13 amino acids. V gave up 6 bases and J gave up 6 bases, with 14 bases separating them. The CDR3 reads CASRRGAPHGYTF. The CDR3 DNA reads as TGTGCCAGCAGACGGGGAGCCCCCCATGGCTACACCTTC.

This chain links TRBV5-1 with TRBJ2-2; D is undetermined. V was shortened by 0 bases and J by 1 base, with 7 bases between the two germline ends. The CDR3 consists of 15 residues. CDR1 is SGHRS and CDR2 is YFSETQ in the germline V gene. The DNA of the CDR3 is TGCGCCAGCAGCTTGGCCGCGCAGAACACCGGGGAGCTGTTTTTT. Translating it yields CASSLAAQNTGELFF.

The chain uses TRBV5-1 and TRBJ2-1; 11 bases are shared with TRBD2. CDR1 and CDR2 (germline): SGHRS, YFSETQ. This CDR3 has 13 residues. The V gene end was trimmed by 4 bases and the J gene end by 16 bases; junction bases not matched to a gene: 10. CDR3 amino acids: CASSLTSGAGGFF. In nucleotides, the CDR3 is TGCGCCAGCAGCCTGACTAGCGGGGCTGGGGGCTTCTTC.

V and J are TRBV9 and TRBJ1-1; weak D call: TRBD1 (6 bases). V lost 3 bases and J lost 5, with 29 bases in between. Germline V CDR1 and CDR2: SGDLS, YYNGEE. CDR3 size: 19 residues. The DNA for the CDR3 is TGTGCCAGCAGCGCTAAGGACAGCCCTGCCACTTGGGACGGAACTGAAGCTTTCTTT. This translates into CASSAKDSPATWDGTEAFF. The full variable domain, with the rest looked up from reference TRBV9 and TRBJ1-1, is DSGVTQTPKHLITATGQRVTLRCSPRSGDLSVYWYQQSLDQGLQFLIQYYNGEERAKGNILERFSAQQFPDLHSELNLSSLELGDSALYFCASSAKDSPATWDGTEAFFGQGTRLTVV.

CDR3 protein: CASSYSGQGGTDTQYF. The DNA of the CDR3 is TGTGCCAGCAGTTACTCGGGACAGGGCGGCACAGATACGCAGTATTTT. The chain uses TRBV6-5 and TRBJ2-3; 9 bases line up with TRBD1. The CDR3 contains 16 residues. The V segment lost 0 bases and the J segment 1 base; nucleotides outside the gene matches: 2. Germline V gives CDR1 MNHEY, CDR2 SVGAGI.

The CDR3 loop reads CASSLARTTEAFF. The CDR3 coding sequence is TGTGCCAGCAGCTTAGCCCGAACCACTGAAGCTTTCTTT. The chain is built from TRBV11-3 and TRBJ1-1; D gene uncertain. V was shortened by 1 base and J by 4 bases, with 7 bases between the two germline ends. The CDR3 loop spans 13 amino acids. Germline loops: CDR1 SGHNT, CDR2 YENEEA.

The gene calls are TRBV7-9 and TRBJ2-3; 9 bases are shared with TRBD2. The CDR3 contains 16 residues. J gave up 2 bases and V 1 base, and 4 bases lay outside the gene matches. Germline V lookup: CDR1 SEHNR, CDR2 FQNEAQ (reference sequence). In DNA form, the CDR3 reads TGTGCCAGCAGCTTAGTTAGCGGGAGATACACAGATACGCAGTATTTT. This sequence encodes CASSLVSGRYTDTQYF.

The chain links TRBV18 to TRBJ1-5; 9 bases align to TRBD1. The CDR3 runs to 16 residues. The V segment lost 4 bases and the J segment 2 bases; nucleotides outside the gene matches: 6. The germline gives CDR1 KGHSH, CDR2 LQKENI. The CDR3: CASSLEDRGRNQPQHF. For the CDR3, the DNA is TGTGCCAGCTCACTCGAGGACAGGGGACGCAATCAGCCCCAGCATTTT.

The rearrangement links TRBV5-4 to TRBJ2-6; D unclear. The V and J ends lost 0 bases and 0 bases respectively, with 4 bases between them. The CDR3 sequence is 15 residues long. Germline V gene data show CDR1 as SGHNT and CDR2 as YYREEE (reference sequence). The DNA of the CDR3 is TGTGCCAGCAGCTTGGACGTCTCTGGGGCCAACGTCCTGACTTTC. It codes for CASSLDVSGANVLTF.

The rearrangement links TRBV7-2 to TRBJ2-5, with a possible D match to TRBD2 (7 bases). V was pared by 1 base and J by 4 bases, with 19 bases between. The CDR3 runs to 17 residues. Germline loops: CDR1 SGHTA, CDR2 FQGNSA. This CDR3 reads CASSLVLRGAYRETQYF. The CDR3 coding sequence is TGTGCCAGCAGCTTAGTGCTTCGGGGGGCCTATCGAGAGACCCAGTACTTC.

J is TRBJ1-2 and V is TRBV27; D is possibly TRBD1 (5 bases). The V and J ends lost 4 bases and 0 bases respectively, with 9 bases between them. This CDR3 has 14 amino acids. CDR1 is MNHEY and CDR2 is SMNVEV in the germline V gene (reference sequence). This chain's CDR3 is CASSSTAANYGYTF. CDR3 coding DNA: TGTGCCAGCAGTTCGACAGCAGCTAACTATGGCTACACCTTC.

The chain has TRBV6-5 and TRBJ1-2; a weak D match, TRBD1 (5 bases). The germline V gene encodes CDR1 MNHEY and CDR2 SVGAGI. Between the trimmed V and J ends, which lost 2 bases and 4 bases, there was a span of 11 bases. The CDR3 is made up of 14 amino acids. For the CDR3, the DNA is TGTGCCAGCAGTTACCGAATCGGGGGCTATGGCTACACCTTC. This encodes CASSYRIGGYGYTF.

The chain is built from TRBV6-5 and TRBJ1-4; 7 bases match TRBD1. Germline CDR1 MNHEY, CDR2 SVGAGI. The CDR3 totals 13 residues. The V segment lost 8 bases and the J segment 7 bases; nucleotides outside the gene matches: 7. CDR3 nucleotide sequence: TGTGCCAGCGGCAGACAGGGCGGTGAAAAACTGTTTTTT. Translation gives CASGRQGGEKLFF.

V usage is TRBV6-6 and J usage is TRBJ2-1; 8 bases are a match to TRBD2. Trimming took 0 bases from V and 3 from J; bases not matched to a gene: 4. In germline, CDR1 is MNHNY, CDR2 SVGAGI (reference sequence). The CDR3 loop spans 16 amino acids. In DNA form, the CDR3 reads TGTGCCAGCAGTTACTCGACGGGGGGGCTCTACAATGAGCAGTTCTTC. This gives the protein CASSYSTGGLYNEQFF.